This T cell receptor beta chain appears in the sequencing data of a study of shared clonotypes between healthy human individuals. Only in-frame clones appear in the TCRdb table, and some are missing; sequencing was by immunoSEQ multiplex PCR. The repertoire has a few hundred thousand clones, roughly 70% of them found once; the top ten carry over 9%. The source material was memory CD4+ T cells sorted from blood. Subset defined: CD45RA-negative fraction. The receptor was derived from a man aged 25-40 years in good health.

CDR3 bases: TGTGCCAGCAGCTTAGGTGGGACAGCTAAAGAGACCCAGTACTTC. Its translation: CASSLGGTAKETQYF. The rearrangement joins TRBV7-9 to TRBJ2-5; TRBD1 agrees at 7 bases. This CDR3 comprises 15 residues. Germline V CDR1 and CDR2: SEHNR, FQNEAQ (reference sequence). Trimming removed 1 base from V and 3 bases from J; junction bases left unmatched: 5.